These 22 T cell receptor beta chains share one sample of origin, sequenced in a study of cytomegalovirus exposure and HLA in healthy donors. The PCR employed 60 Vbeta primers together with 13 Jbeta primers. Repertoires were generated with immunoSEQ multiplex PCR, while TCRdb's copy carries only in-frame clones and drops some. Of over 80,000 clones in the sample, 70% to 85% were seen once. The sample consisted of PBMCs. Every receptor here comes from a man in his forties or fifties in good health and CMV-seronegative.

The CDR3 region is CASSDAGLTYNEQFF. The CDR3 DNA reads TGCGCCAGCAGTGACGCGGGATTGACCTACAATGAGCAGTTCTTC. V is TRBV10-2 and J is TRBJ2-1, with a weak D call TRBD2 (6 bases). The CDR3 loop spans 15 amino acids. The ends were cut back, 3 bases at V and 2 bases at J, with 11 bases in the middle. CDR1 and CDR2 from the germline V gene are WSHSY and SAAADI.

The rearrangement links TRBV28 to TRBJ1-3; 8 nucleotides align to TRBD1. Germline V gene sequence: CDR1 MDHEN, CDR2 SYDVKM. The CDR3 runs 14 residues. V dropped 5 bases and J dropped 3; count of bases not matched to a gene: 3. The CDR3 DNA reads as TGTGCCAGCAGTCAGGGGGCGCTTGGAAACACCATATATTTT. It yields the protein CASSQGALGNTIYF. The whole variable domain, filled in from reference TRBV28 and TRBJ1-3, reads DVKVTQSSRYLVKRTGEKVFLECVQDMDHENMFWYRQDPGLGLRLIYFSYDVKMKEKGDIPEGYSVSREKKERFSLILESASTNQTSMYLCASSQGALGNTIYFGEGSWLTVV.

This clone was seen only once. The chain recombines TRBV7-2 with TRBJ2-7, with TRBD2 matching 10 bases. The CDR3 length is 14 residues. V lost 5 bases and J lost 2; bases outside the gene matches: 3. Germline CDR1 is SGHTA and CDR2 is FQGNSA. CDR3 nucleotides: TGTGCCAGCAGCCGAGCGGGAGGGCCCTACGAGCAGTACTTC. It translates to CASSRAGGPYEQYF.

The chain employs TRBV9 and TRBJ2-5; 14 nucleotides match TRBD2. Per germline, CDR1 SGDLS and CDR2 YYNGEE. The trim removed 4 bases at V and 3 bases at J, leaving 5 bases unmatched. The CDR3 runs to 16 residues. Here the CDR3 reads CASSPRTSGGKETQYF. The CDR3 DNA reads TGTGCCAGCAGCCCCCGGACTAGCGGGGGGAAAGAGACCCAGTACTTC. Based on the CDR3 plus reference TRBV9 and TRBJ2-5, the full variable domain is DSGVTQTPKHLITATGQRVTLRCSPRSGDLSVYWYQQSLDQGLQFLIQYYNGEERAKGNILERFSAQQFPDLHSELNLSSLELGDSALYFCASSPRTSGGKETQYFGPGTRLLVL.

The chain uses TRBV6-5 and TRBJ2-7; D might be TRBD1 (5 bases). V was pared by 0 bases and J by 5 bases, with 11 bases between. Germline values: CDR1 MNHEY, CDR2 SVGAGI. The CDR3 spans 14 residues. CDR3 loop: CASSYSGPSDEQYF. CDR3 DNA sequence: TGTGCCAGCAGTTACTCGGGGCCGAGCGACGAGCAGTACTTC.

The chain links TRBV7-3 to TRBJ2-1; 7 bases agree with TRBD1. The length of the CDR3 is 14 residues. Germline V gene data show CDR1 as SGHTA and CDR2 as FQGTGA. The trim removed 3 bases at V and 5 bases at J, leaving 4 bases unmatched. CDR3 residues: CASSLGQPNNEQFF. CDR3 DNA sequence: TGTGCCAGCAGCTTGGGACAGCCTAACAATGAGCAGTTCTTC.

The chain combines TRBV2 with TRBJ2-5, with 9 bases that match TRBD1. Germline CDR1 and CDR2: SNHLY and FYNNEI. With V trimmed by 4 bases and J by 4 bases, 10 bases remained unmatched. The CDR3 has 16 residues. CDR3 in DNA: TGTGCCAGCAGTGGAGGCCGGGACAGGGCCGGAGAGACCCAGTACTTC. Protein product: CASSGGRDRAGETQYF.

This sequence joins TRBV27 and TRBJ1-1, with 8 bases that match TRBD1. Germline V gene sequence: CDR1 MNHEY, CDR2 SMNVEV (reference sequence). The CDR3 spans 14 residues. The V gene end was trimmed by 3 bases and the J gene end by 6 bases; junction bases not matched to a gene: 6. The CDR3 nucleotides read TGTGCCAGCAGTTTCGCAGGGGGCCTCTCTGAAGCTTTCTTT. Protein sequence: CASSFAGGLSEAFF.

V and J are TRBV7-6 and TRBJ2-1; D is unclear. Germline lookup yields CDR1 SGHVS and CDR2 FNYEAQ. This CDR3 spans 16 amino acids. V was clipped by 4 bases and J by 0 bases, with 13 bases between them. CDR3 residues: CASSYRSTHSYNEQFF. The CDR3 nucleotides read TGTGCCAGCAGCTACCGTAGCACACACTCCTACAATGAGCAGTTCTTC.

The chain combines TRBV19 with TRBJ2-3; TRBD1 is a possible D gene (5 bases). The V and J ends lost 5 bases and 2 bases respectively, with 11 bases between them. Germline V gene lookup returns CDR1 LNHDA and CDR2 SQIVND (reference sequence). The CDR3 is 14 amino acids. The DNA of the CDR3 is TGTGCCAGTAGTTTCCGACAGTTCACAGATACGCAGTATTTT. Amino acids: CASSFRQFTDTQYF.

V and J are TRBV6-6 and TRBJ2-5, with TRBD1 identical over 9 bases. Trimming at V came to 2 bases and at J to 5 bases, leaving 6 bases not matched to a gene. CDR1 and CDR2 from the germline V gene are MNHNY and SVGAGI (reference sequence). The CDR3 totals 15 residues. Written as DNA, the CDR3 is TGTGCCAGCAGTTACCCAAGGACAGGGGTTGAGACCCAGTACTTC. Translated: CASSYPRTGVETQYF.

This chain links TRBV7-9 with TRBJ2-1; maybe TRBD2 (5 bases). The CDR3 consists of 17 residues. Germline V lookup: CDR1 SEHNR, CDR2 FQNEAQ (reference sequence). Trimming left V 4 bases short and J 3 bases short, with 19 bases between. The CDR3: CASSSVRTLGIYNEQFF. In DNA form, the CDR3 reads TGTGCCAGCAGCTCGGTAAGGACTCTAGGAATCTACAATGAGCAGTTCTTC.

The chain couples TRBV20-1 to TRBJ2-7; no definite D call. The CDR3 runs 11 residues. V was trimmed by 3 bases and J by 3 bases, leaving 6 bases between them. Looked up from germline, CDR1 is DFQATT and CDR2 is SNEGSKA (reference sequence). The CDR3 bases are TGCAGTGCTAGTTCCATCTACGAGCAGTACTTC. This encodes CSASSIYEQYF.

The chain joins TRBV5-1 to TRBJ1-4, with D unclear. V dropped 1 base and J dropped 7 bases, with 11 bases sitting between them. The CDR3 has 14 residues. CDR1 is SGHRS, CDR2 YFSETQ, per germline. The CDR3 nucleotides are TGCGCCAGCAGCTTGCGAGGAGGTGGTGAAAAACTGTTTTTT. Protein product: CASSLRGGGEKLFF. The full variable domain, with the rest looked up from reference TRBV5-1 and TRBJ1-4, is KAGVTQTPRYLIKTRGQQVTLSCSPISGHRSVSWYQQTPGQGLQFLFEYFSETQRNKGNFPGRFSGRQFSNSRSEMNVSTLELGDSALYLCASSLRGGGEKLFFGSGTQLSVL.

The V call is TRBV4-1, the J call TRBJ2-1; 14 bases match TRBD2. The V gene's germline CDR1 is MGHRA and CDR2 YSYEKL. The CDR3 sequence is 18 residues long. V dropped 3 bases and J dropped 6; count of bases not matched to a gene: 10. This chain's CDR3 is CASSQGSGTSGRINEQFF. Written as DNA, the CDR3 is TGCGCCAGCAGCCAGGGAAGCGGGACTAGCGGGAGAATCAATGAGCAGTTCTTC.

V and J are TRBV11-2 and TRBJ1-2; D is possibly TRBD1 (5 bases). V was cut by 3 bases and J by 4 bases, with 15 bases left in between. The V gene's germline CDR1 is SGHAT and CDR2 FQNNGV. The CDR3 has 15 residues. CDR3 coding DNA: TGTGCCAGCAGCTTCAGCCAGGGTGGTATCTATGGCTACACCTTC. As protein: CASSFSQGGIYGYTF.

The CDR3 reads CASSPTGGRTGELFF. The CDR3 region has the DNA TGTGCCAGCAGCCCAACCGGGGGGAGAACCGGGGAGCTGTTTTTT. The rearrangement joins TRBV9 to TRBJ2-2; 7 bases match TRBD2. Germline lookup yields CDR1 SGDLS and CDR2 YYNGEE. The CDR3 is 15 residues long. V was pared by 4 bases and J by 5 bases, with 8 bases of the junction left unmatched. Combining the CDR3 with reference TRBV9 and TRBJ2-2 gives the whole variable domain DSGVTQTPKHLITATGQRVTLRCSPRSGDLSVYWYQQSLDQGLQFLIQYYNGEERAKGNILERFSAQQFPDLHSELNLSSLELGDSALYFCASSPTGGRTGELFFGEGSRLTVL.

This rearrangement joins TRBV5-1 to TRBJ2-3; weak D call: TRBD2 (5 bases). The V end lost 0 bases, the J end lost 1 base, and 9 bases lay between the germline ends. CDR1 is SGHRS and CDR2 is YFSETQ in the germline V gene. The CDR3 consists of 15 residues. CDR3 residues: CASSLAGDRTDTQYF. The DNA of the CDR3 is TGCGCCAGCAGCTTGGCCGGGGATCGCACAGATACGCAGTATTTT.

The genes are TRBV6-1 and TRBJ2-3, with 14 bases matching TRBD2. Germline V lookup: CDR1 MNHNS, CDR2 SASEGT. CDR3 length equals 17 residues. The V segment lost 4 bases and the J segment 2 bases; nucleotides outside the gene matches: 5. CDR3 bases: TGTGCCAGCAGTGCCGGGACTAGCGGGGGAGTCACAGATACGCAGTATTTT. Its translation is CASSAGTSGGVTDTQYF.

The chain recombines TRBV7-9 with TRBJ1-4; 8 bases map to TRBD1. CDR1 is SEHNR, CDR2 FQNEAQ, per germline (reference sequence). This CDR3 is built from 14 residues. V shed 1 base, J shed 5 bases, and the junction held 0 bases outside the gene matches. CDR3 residues: CASSLGTGNEKLFF. CDR3 nucleotides: TGTGCCAGCAGCTTAGGGACAGGGAATGAAAAACTGTTTTTT.

The CDR3 is CASSPTSGEQYF. The CDR3 DNA reads TGTGCCAGCAGCCCCACTAGCGGCGAGCAGTACTTC. The V gene is TRBV6-6, the J gene TRBJ2-7; TRBD2 matches 8 bases. V was clipped by 6 bases and J by 6 bases; unmatched bases: 4. CDR3 length: 12 residues. Germline assignment: CDR1 MNHNY and CDR2 SVGAGI (reference sequence).

The V call is TRBV18, the J call TRBJ2-7; 7 nucleotides match TRBD2. Germline CDR1 reads KGHSH; CDR2 reads LQKENI. This CDR3 spans 15 amino acids. J gave up 0 bases and V 3 bases, and 5 bases lay outside the gene matches. DNA for the CDR3: TGTGCCAGCTCACCCGGGGGGTTTAGCTCCTACGAGCAGTACTTC. It codes for CASSPGGFSSYEQYF. The complete variable domain, with remaining parts taken from reference TRBV18 and TRBJ2-7, reads NAGVMQNPRHLVRRRGQEARLRCSPMKGHSHVYWYRQLPEEGLKFMVYLQKENIIDESGMPKERFSAEFPKEGPSILRIQQVVRGDSAAYFCASSPGGFSSYEQYFGPGTRLTVT.